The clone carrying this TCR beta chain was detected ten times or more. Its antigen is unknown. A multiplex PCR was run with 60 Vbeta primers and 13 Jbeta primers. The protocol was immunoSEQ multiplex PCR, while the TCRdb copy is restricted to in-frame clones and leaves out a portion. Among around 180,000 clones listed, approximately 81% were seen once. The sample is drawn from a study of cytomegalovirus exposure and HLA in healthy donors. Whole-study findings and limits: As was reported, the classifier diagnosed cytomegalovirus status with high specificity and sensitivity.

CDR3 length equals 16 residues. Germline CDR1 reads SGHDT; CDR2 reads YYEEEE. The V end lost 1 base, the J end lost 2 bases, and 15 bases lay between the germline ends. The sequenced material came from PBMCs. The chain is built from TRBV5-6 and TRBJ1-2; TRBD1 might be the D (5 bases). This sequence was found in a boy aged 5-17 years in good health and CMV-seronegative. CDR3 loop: CASSLFRLQGNYGYTF. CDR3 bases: TGTGCCAGCAGCTTGTTTCGGTTGCAGGGAAACTATGGCTACACCTTC.